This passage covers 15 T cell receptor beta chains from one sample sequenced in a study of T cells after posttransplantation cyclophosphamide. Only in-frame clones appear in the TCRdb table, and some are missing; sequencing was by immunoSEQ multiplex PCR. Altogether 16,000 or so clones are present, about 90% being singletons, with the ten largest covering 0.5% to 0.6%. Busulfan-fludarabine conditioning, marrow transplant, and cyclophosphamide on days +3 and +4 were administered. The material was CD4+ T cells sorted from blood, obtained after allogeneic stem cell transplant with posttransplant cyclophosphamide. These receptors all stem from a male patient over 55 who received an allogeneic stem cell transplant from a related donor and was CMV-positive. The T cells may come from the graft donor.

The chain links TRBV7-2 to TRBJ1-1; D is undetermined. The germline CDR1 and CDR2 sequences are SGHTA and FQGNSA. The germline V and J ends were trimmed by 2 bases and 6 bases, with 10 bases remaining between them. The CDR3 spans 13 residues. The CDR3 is CASSLLVRPEAFF. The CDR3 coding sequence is TGTGCCAGCAGCTTACTAGTGAGGCCTGAAGCTTTCTTT.

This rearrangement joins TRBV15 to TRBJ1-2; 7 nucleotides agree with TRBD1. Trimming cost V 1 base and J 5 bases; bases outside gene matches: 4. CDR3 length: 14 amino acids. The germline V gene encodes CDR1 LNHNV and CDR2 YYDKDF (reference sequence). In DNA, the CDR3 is TGTGCCACCAGCAGAGTACAGGGGCCTTATGGCTACACCTTC. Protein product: CATSRVQGPYGYTF.

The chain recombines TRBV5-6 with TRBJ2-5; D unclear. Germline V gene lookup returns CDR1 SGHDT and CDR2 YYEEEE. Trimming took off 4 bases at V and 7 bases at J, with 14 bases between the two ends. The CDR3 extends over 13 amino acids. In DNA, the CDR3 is TGTGCCAGCAGCCTCCTTCAAGGCGGGACCCAGTACTTC. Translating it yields CASSLLQGGTQYF.

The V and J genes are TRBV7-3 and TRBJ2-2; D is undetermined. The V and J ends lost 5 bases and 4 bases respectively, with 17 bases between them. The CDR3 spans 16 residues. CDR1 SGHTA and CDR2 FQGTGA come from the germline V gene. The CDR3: CASSPSPQSGTGELFF. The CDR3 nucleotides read TGTGCCAGCAGCCCGAGCCCCCAGTCGGGCACCGGGGAGCTGTTTTTT. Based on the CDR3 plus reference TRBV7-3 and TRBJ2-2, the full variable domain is GAGVSQTPSNKVTEKGKYVELRCDPISGHTALYWYRQSLGQGPEFLIYFQGTGAADDSGLPNDRFFAVRPEGSVSTLKIQRTERGDSAVYLCASSPSPQSGTGELFFGEGSRLTVL.

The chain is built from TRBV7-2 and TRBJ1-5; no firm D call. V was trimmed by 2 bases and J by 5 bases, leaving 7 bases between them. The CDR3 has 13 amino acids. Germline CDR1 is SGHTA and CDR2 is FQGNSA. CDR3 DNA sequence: TGTGCCAGCAGCTTAACATCCGATCAGCCCCAGCATTTT. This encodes CASSLTSDQPQHF.

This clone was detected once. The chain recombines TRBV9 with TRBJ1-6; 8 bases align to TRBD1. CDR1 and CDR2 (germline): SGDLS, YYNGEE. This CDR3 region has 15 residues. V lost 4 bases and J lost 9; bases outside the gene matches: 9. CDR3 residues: CASSLRTGSGSPLHF. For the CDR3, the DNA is TGTGCCAGCAGCTTACGGACAGGGTCGGGTTCACCCCTCCACTTT.

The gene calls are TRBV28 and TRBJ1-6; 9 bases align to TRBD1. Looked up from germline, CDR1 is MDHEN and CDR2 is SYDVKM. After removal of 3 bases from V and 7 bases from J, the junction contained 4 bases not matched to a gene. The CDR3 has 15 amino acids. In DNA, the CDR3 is TGTGCCAGCAGTTTCATCGGACAGGGGAATTCACCCCTCCACTTT. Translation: CASSFIGQGNSPLHF.

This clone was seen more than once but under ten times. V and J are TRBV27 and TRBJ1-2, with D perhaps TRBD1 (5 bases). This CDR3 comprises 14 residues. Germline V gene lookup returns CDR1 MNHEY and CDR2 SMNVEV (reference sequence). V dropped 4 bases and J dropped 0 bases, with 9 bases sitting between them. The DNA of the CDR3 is TGTGCCAGCAGTTCACAGGCTACTAACTATGGCTACACCTTC. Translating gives CASSSQATNYGYTF.

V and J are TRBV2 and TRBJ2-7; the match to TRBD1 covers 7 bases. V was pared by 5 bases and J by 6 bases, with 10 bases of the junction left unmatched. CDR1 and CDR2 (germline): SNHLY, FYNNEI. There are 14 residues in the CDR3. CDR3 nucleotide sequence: TGTGCCAGCAGTTCCGGGACAGCTCCCGCCGAGCAGTACTTC. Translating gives CASSSGTAPAEQYF.

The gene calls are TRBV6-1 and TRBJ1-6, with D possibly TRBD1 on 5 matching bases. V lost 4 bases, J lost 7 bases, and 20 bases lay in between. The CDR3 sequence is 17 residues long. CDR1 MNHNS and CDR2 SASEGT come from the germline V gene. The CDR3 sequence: CASSGSPLRQGNSPLHF. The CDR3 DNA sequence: TGTGCCAGCAGTGGATCCCCTCTCCGCCAGGGAAATTCACCCCTCCACTTT.

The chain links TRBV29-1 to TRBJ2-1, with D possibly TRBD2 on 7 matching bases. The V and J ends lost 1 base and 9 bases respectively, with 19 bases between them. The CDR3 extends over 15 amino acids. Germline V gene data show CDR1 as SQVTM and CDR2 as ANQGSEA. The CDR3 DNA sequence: TGCAGCGTTGAAGGTTATGAAGGGGGGGCCGGTGAGCAGTTCTTC. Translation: CSVEGYEGGAGEQFF.

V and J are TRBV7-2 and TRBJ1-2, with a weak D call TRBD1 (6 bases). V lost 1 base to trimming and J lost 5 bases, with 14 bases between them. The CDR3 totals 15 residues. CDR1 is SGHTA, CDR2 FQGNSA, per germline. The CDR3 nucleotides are TGTGCCAGCAGCTTAGGGGCAGGGCAGGGGTATGGCTACACCTTC. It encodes CASSLGAGQGYGYTF.

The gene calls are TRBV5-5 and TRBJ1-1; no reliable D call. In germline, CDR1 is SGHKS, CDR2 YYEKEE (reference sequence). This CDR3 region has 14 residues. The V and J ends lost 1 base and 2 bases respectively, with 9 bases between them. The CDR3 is CASSLTVPNTEAFF. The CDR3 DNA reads TGTGCCAGCAGCTTGACAGTCCCCAACACTGAAGCTTTCTTT. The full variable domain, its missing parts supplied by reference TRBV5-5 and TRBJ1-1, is DAGVTQSPTHLIKTRGQQVTLRCSPISGHKSVSWYQQVLGQGPQFIFQYYEKEERGRGNFPDRFSARQFPNYSSELNVNALLLGDSALYLCASSLTVPNTEAFFGQGTRLTVV.

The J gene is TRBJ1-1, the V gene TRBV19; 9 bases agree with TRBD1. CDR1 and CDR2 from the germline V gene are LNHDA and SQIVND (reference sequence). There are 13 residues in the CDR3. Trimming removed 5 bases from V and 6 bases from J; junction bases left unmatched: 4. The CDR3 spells CASSDRGVAEAFF. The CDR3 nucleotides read TGTGCCAGTAGTGACAGGGGGGTTGCTGAAGCTTTCTTT.

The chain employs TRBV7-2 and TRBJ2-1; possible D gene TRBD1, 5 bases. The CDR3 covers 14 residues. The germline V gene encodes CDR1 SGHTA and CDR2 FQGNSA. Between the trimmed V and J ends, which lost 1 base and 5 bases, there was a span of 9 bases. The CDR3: CASSLGQGHNEQFF. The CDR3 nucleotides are TGTGCCAGCAGCTTAGGTCAGGGCCACAATGAGCAGTTCTTC.